These T cell receptor beta chains were read from a single sample in a study of blood T cell repertoires in COVID-19. Generated by immunoSEQ multiplex PCR, the TCRdb table keeps only in-frame clones and is missing some. The sample lists hundreds of thousands of clones; about nine tenths were seen once. The sequenced sample consisted of peripheral blood. All receptors come from a woman in her 70s with COVID-19, enrolled during active disease. Each CDR3 is given with its conserved first and last residue. D genes are given only for firm matches. Not all rows give a size; the values are once, few, many and, for expanded clones, a class.

TGTGCCAGCAGCTTAGAGGGACTAGGAAATGAGCAGTTCTTC,CASSLEGLGNEQFF,-,TRBV11-1,TRBJ2-1,TRBD2
TGTGCCAGCAGCTTCAGCGGTCAAGAGACCCAGTACTTC,CASSFSGQETQYF,-,TRBV7-2,TRBJ2-5,-
TGTGCCAGCATGGGACAGGGGTTAGGGCAGTACTTC,CASMGQGLGQYF,-,TRBV27,TRBJ2-7,TRBD1
TGTGCCAGCAGTTTAGCCGCCGGGACTAGCGGGGGACCCACAGATACGCAGTATTTT,CASSLAAGTSGGPTDTQYF,-,TRBV27,TRBJ2-3,TRBD2
TGCGCCAGCAGCCAAGATCAGGGAACTCTTTCTGGAAACACCATATATTTT,CASSQDQGTLSGNTIYF,once,TRBV4-1,TRBJ1-3,-
TGTGCCAGCAGCCCTGGACAGTCAACTAATGAAAAACTGTTTTTT,CASSPGQSTNEKLFF,-,TRBV7-9,TRBJ1-4,-
TGTGCCAGCAGTTTGACAGGGGGTTATGGCTACACCTTC,CASSLTGGYGYTF,-,TRBV12-3/TRBV12-4,TRBJ1-2,TRBD1
TGTGCCACCAGTGATTTTGGGACAGGTGATTGGGGCTACACCTTC,CATSDFGTGDWGYTF,few,TRBV24-1,TRBJ1-2,TRBD1
TGTGCCAGCACCCCGGGACAGGGGATCTATGGCTACACCTTC,CASTPGQGIYGYTF,once,TRBV6-5,TRBJ1-2,TRBD1
TGTGCCAGCAGTTTAGTCGGGACAGGGGGCTATGGCTACACCTTC,CASSLVGTGGYGYTF,-,TRBV28,TRBJ1-2,TRBD1
TGTGCCAGTAGTTGGGCCGATCAGCCCCAGCATTTT,CASSWADQPQHF,few,TRBV19,TRBJ1-5,-
TGTGCCAGCAGCTTCGGTGCGGGCCGGGATGAGCAGTTCTTC,CASSFGAGRDEQFF,-,TRBV7-9,TRBJ2-1,-
TGCGCCAGCAGCTTGTTAGGAGGGGGCTTGGACACCGGGGAGCTGTTTTTT,CASSLLGGGLDTGELFF,-,TRBV5-1,TRBJ2-2,-
TGTGCCAGCAGCTTATCTAGCGGGGCGCCCTACGAGCAGTACTTC,CASSLSSGAPYEQYF,-,TRBV5-4,TRBJ2-7,TRBD2
TGCGCCAGCAGCCTAGGGGGCGGGGCTGAAGCTTTCTTT,CASSLGGGAEAFF,-,TRBV10-2,TRBJ1-1,TRBD1
TGCAGTGCTAGTTTGGTGGGCCGGCAGTACTTC,CSASLVGRQYF,-,TRBV20-1,TRBJ2-7,-
TGCAGCGTCGCTGACAGGGCTGACAGCTATGGCTACACCTTC,CSVADRADSYGYTF,-,TRBV29-1,TRBJ1-2,TRBD1
TGCGCCAGCAGCCAGCAGGGGCGGGCTGAAGCTTTCTTT,CASSQQGRAEAFF,-,TRBV5-1,TRBJ1-1,-
TGTGCCAGCAGCACGACACAGACAGGGGGGTCCGAGCAGTACTTC,CASSTTQTGGSEQYF,few,TRBV7-9,TRBJ2-7,TRBD1
TGTGCCTGGAGTTTGGCAGGAGGAAACACCATATATTTT,CAWSLAGGNTIYF,-,TRBV30,TRBJ1-3,-
TGCAGTGCGAGTGATAGCGGGGTGGGTGGGGATACGCAGTATTTT,CSASDSGVGGDTQYF,-,TRBV20-1,TRBJ2-3,TRBD2
TGTGCCTCGGGGGGAGTCTTAAAAAATCAGCCCCAGCATTTT,CASGGVLKNQPQHF,-,TRBV27,TRBJ1-5,-
TGCGCCAGCAGCTTCAAAGATTCCGGGACAGGGTCCTACGAGCAGTACTTC,CASSFKDSGTGSYEQYF,once,TRBV5-1,TRBJ2-7,TRBD1
TGTGCCAGCACCACAACAATCAAGACTAGCGCTTACTACGAGCAGTACTTC,CASTTTIKTSAYYEQYF,once,TRBV28,TRBJ2-7,TRBD2
TGTGCCAGCTCCCCGGGGGGGAATCAGCCCCAGCATTTT,CASSPGGNQPQHF,-,TRBV11-2,TRBJ1-5,-
TGTGCCAGCAGCTCCGGGACAGGGGGCTATGGCTACACCTTC,CASSSGTGGYGYTF,-,TRBV11-2,TRBJ1-2,TRBD1
TGCGCCAGCAGCCAAGGGGACGGGGGGGGCTACGAGCAGTACTTC,CASSQGDGGGYEQYF,few,TRBV4-3,TRBJ2-7,TRBD2
TGCGCCAGCAGCCCCCCAGGGACTAGCGGGGGGGAGACCCAGTACTTC,CASSPPGTSGGETQYF,-,TRBV4-1,TRBJ2-5,TRBD2
TGTGCCAGCAGGGGTATAGAGACTAGCGCTTACGGCACAGATACGCAGTATTTT,CASRGIETSAYGTDTQYF,-,TRBV2,TRBJ2-3,TRBD2
TGTGCCAGCAGCCAGACGACAGGGCGGAATCAGCCCCAGCATTTT,CASSQTTGRNQPQHF,-,TRBV7-2,TRBJ1-5,TRBD1
TGTGCCAGCAGCGGGGGGCAGGTAGATACGCAGTATTTT,CASSGGQVDTQYF,-,TRBV9,TRBJ2-3,-
TGTGCCAGCAGCCGGGACAGGGACAACTATGGCTACACCTTC,CASSRDRDNYGYTF,-,TRBV6-5,TRBJ1-2,TRBD1
TGTGCCAGCAGCCACGGAAAGGGGGGGGACACAGATACGCAGTATTTT,CASSHGKGGDTDTQYF,-,TRBV14,TRBJ2-3,-
TGTGCCAGGGGACTGACAGGGTGTAGCAATCAGCCCCAGCATTTT,CARGLTGCSNQPQHF,-,TRBV6-4,TRBJ1-5,TRBD1
TGCAGTGCCAGTGTTCCCGATGGCTACACCTTC,CSASVPDGYTF,few,TRBV20-1,TRBJ1-2,-
TGTGCCAGCAGCTTAGGCGCGGGGGGGCAAGAGACCCAGTACTTC,CASSLGAGGQETQYF,few,TRBV13,TRBJ2-5,TRBD2
TGTGCCAGTAGTAGCAGGGGGCAAGACACTGAAGCTTTCTTT,CASSSRGQDTEAFF,-,TRBV19,TRBJ1-1,TRBD1
TGTGCCAGCAGCTGGACTAGCGGCTCCTACGAGCAGTACTTC,CASSWTSGSYEQYF,-,TRBV7-2,TRBJ2-7,TRBD2
TGTGCCAGCAGTGGAAATCTCTCGGGATCACCCCTCCACTTT,CASSGNLSGSPLHF,-,TRBV9,TRBJ1-6,-
TGTGCCAACCCGACAGGGGTGAGTGGTGAAGCTTTCTTT,CANPTGVSGEAFF,-,TRBV6-4,TRBJ1-1,TRBD1
TGCGCCAGCAGCGCGGGGACAGGTTTATCCTCCACTGAAGCTTTCTTT,CASSAGTGLSSTEAFF,-,TRBV5-1,TRBJ1-1,TRBD1
TGTGCCAGCAGTACAGGGTTCCCGAACACCGGGGAGCTGTTTTTT,CASSTGFPNTGELFF,once,TRBV11-2,TRBJ2-2,-
TGTGCCAGCAGCGGAGTGGGGACTAGCGGGGGTGTAGGACAAGAGACCCAGTACTTC,CASSGVGTSGGVGQETQYF,-,TRBV4-2,TRBJ2-5,TRBD2
TGCGCCAGCAGCCAAGATTGGGCGGGTTCCTACGAGCAGTACTTC,CASSQDWAGSYEQYF,-,TRBV4-3,TRBJ2-7,-
TGTGCCAGCAGCTTGGTTAGCGGGTCGAGCACAGATACGCAGTATTTT,CASSLVSGSSTDTQYF,-,TRBV5-6,TRBJ2-3,TRBD2
TGTGCCAGCAGCTTTGGACAGGCCGGGACTGGAAACACCATATATTTT,CASSFGQAGTGNTIYF,-,TRBV7-2,TRBJ1-3,TRBD1
TGTGCCAGTAGTATAGATAGGACAGCAATTCAAGAGACCCAGTACTTC,CASSIDRTAIQETQYF,-,TRBV19,TRBJ2-5,-
TGTGCCCTGAGACAGTCCTACGAGCAGTACTTC,CALRQSYEQYF,-,TRBV30,TRBJ2-7,-